One T cell receptor (beta chain) is described in this entry. Its specificity is not known. These data are taken from a study of OX40 agonist ivuxolimab in advanced cancers. Overall study results and limits: Blood T cells, both CD4+ and CD8+, expanded clonally by week 6 at 0.1 to 3.0 mg/kg.

Clones were read by immunoSEQ multiplex PCR, and TCRdb kept only the in-frame ones, dropping some. The data contain about 22,000 clones, around four fifths of them singletons. CDR3 length equals 14 residues. CDR1 is MGHRA, CDR2 YSYEKL, per germline. After removal of 3 bases from V and 3 bases from J, the junction contained 2 bases not matched to a gene. Sequencing was performed on CD4+ or CD8+ T cells sorted from blood, taken in a trial of the OX40 agonist ivuxolimab. The source is an adult with an advanced solid tumor such as melanoma, head and neck, liver or kidney cancer. The chain couples TRBV4-1 to TRBJ2-7; the match to TRBD1 covers 10 bases. CDR3: CASSQDRGYYEQYF. The CDR3 DNA is TGCGCCAGCAGCCAGGACAGGGGGTACTACGAGCAGTACTTC.